This entry lists 11 T cell receptor beta chains sequenced from one sample in a study of memory CD4+ T cells and cytomegalovirus serostatus. Single viable CD3+CD4+CD8-CD45RO+ cells were sorted as the memory CD4+ T cells. This table comes from immunoSEQ multiplex PCR, and its TCRdb copy is limited to in-frame clones, with some not included. This sample has tens of thousands of clones, with just under 80% found just once. Sequenced material: memory CD4+ T cells from blood. Receptor source: an adult in good health and CMV-seronegative.

A single count supports this clone. The chain recombines TRBV19 with TRBJ1-1; 9 bases map to TRBD1. CDR3 size: 15 residues. V lost 2 bases and J lost 3; bases outside the gene matches: 4. The V gene's germline CDR1 is LNHDA and CDR2 SQIVND (reference sequence). The DNA for the CDR3 is TGTGCCAGTAGTATACGGACAGGGGCGGACACTGAAGCTTTCTTT. It specifies CASSIRTGADTEAFF.

V usage is TRBV29-1 and J usage is TRBJ2-3; tentatively, D is TRBD2 (5 bases). V lost 0 bases and J lost 2, with 9 bases in between. Germline V gene sequence: CDR1 SQVTM, CDR2 ANQGSEA. This CDR3 has 14 residues. The CDR3 DNA reads as TGCAGCGTTGAAGACGGGATCCTCACAGATACGCAGTATTTT. It codes for CSVEDGILTDTQYF.

The chain employs TRBV5-5 and TRBJ1-5; D may be TRBD1 (5 bases). The CDR3 totals 14 residues. In germline, CDR1 is SGHKS, CDR2 YYEKEE (reference sequence). With 3 bases removed from V and 7 bases from J, the gap between germline ends came to 14 bases. The CDR3 loop is CASSSRGEGQPQHF. The CDR3 coding sequence is TGTGCCAGCAGCTCCCGAGGGGAAGGGCAGCCCCAGCATTTT.

A note on this clone: At one end, the junction sequence differs from germline, possibly due to a read error. The V gene is TRBV7-9, the J gene TRBJ1-1; maybe TRBD1 (5 bases). In germline, CDR1 is SEHNR, CDR2 FQNEAQ (reference sequence). This CDR3 has 14 residues. CDR3 nucleotides: TGTGCCAGCAGTTTAGAGGGGATTAACACTGAAGCTTTCTTT. This encodes CASSLEGINTEAFF. The full variable domain, completed using reference TRBV7-9 and TRBJ1-1, is DTGVSQNPRHKITKRGQNVTFRCDPISEHNRLYWYRQTLGQGPEFLTYFQNEAQLEKSRLLSDRFSAERPKGSFSTLEIQRTEQGDSAMYLCASSLEGINTEAFFGQGTRLTVV.

Turning to this clone: A junction boundary mismatches the germline segment, possibly from a read error. This chain uses TRBV30 with TRBJ1-1; the D gene is possibly TRBD1 (5 bases). This CDR3 is 10 amino acids long. From germline, CDR1 is GTSNPN and CDR2 SVGIG (reference sequence). CDR3 protein: CAWSGDPSSF. The CDR3 DNA sequence: TGTGCCTGGAGCGGGGACCCAAGCTCTTTT.

About this clone: The sample contains more than one DNA sequence encoding this CDR3. This chain connects TRBV18 to TRBJ2-7; D ambiguous. CDR1 KGHSH and CDR2 LQKENI come from the germline V gene. CDR3 size: 13 residues. V dropped 0 bases and J dropped 1 base, with 4 bases sitting between them. CDR3 in DNA: TGTGCCAGCTCACCACCGGGATCCTACGAGCAGTACTTC. Its protein product is CASSPPGSYEQYF.

The gene calls are TRBV30 and TRBJ1-5; D remains ambiguous. Germline V lookup: CDR1 GTSNPN, CDR2 SVGIG (reference sequence). Trimming removed 0 bases from V and 5 bases from J, with 14 bases in between. This CDR3 comprises 15 residues. This CDR3 reads CAWSVVREIHQPQHF. The CDR3 nucleotides read TGTGCCTGGAGTGTGGTCAGAGAAATTCATCAGCCCCAGCATTTT.

CDR3 region: CAISDGRQLNQPQHF. In nucleotides, the CDR3 is TGTGCCATCAGTGATGGCAGGCAACTAAATCAGCCCCAGCATTTT. The V and J genes are TRBV10-3 and TRBJ1-5, with no clear D. In germline, CDR1 is ENHRY, CDR2 SYGVKD. The CDR3 covers 15 residues. Trimming removed 3 bases from V and 4 bases from J, with 13 bases in between.

The genes are TRBV19 and TRBJ1-2; no clear D. Per germline, CDR1 LNHDA and CDR2 SQIVND (reference sequence). V was pared by 1 base and J by 5 bases, with 11 bases between. This CDR3 is 14 amino acids long. CDR3: CASSIGHHGYGYTF. The CDR3 DNA reads as TGTGCCAGTAGTATAGGGCATCATGGGTATGGCTACACCTTC.

Only one count was recorded for this clone. V usage is TRBV28 and J usage is TRBJ1-6, with D unclear. The CDR3 is 14 amino acids. Trimming removed 8 bases from V and 1 base from J, with 9 bases in between. The germline gives CDR1 MDHEN, CDR2 SYDVKM. The CDR3 reads CASGLGSYNSPLHF. The CDR3 DNA is TGTGCCAGCGGCCTAGGTTCCTATAATTCACCCCTCCACTTT.

This chain uses TRBV5-1 with TRBJ1-6, with TRBD1 matching 7 bases. This CDR3 spans 13 amino acids. Germline V CDR1 and CDR2: SGHRS, YFSETQ. Trimming removed 6 bases from V and 7 bases from J; junction bases left unmatched: 4. The CDR3 region is CASKGDSNSPLHF. For the CDR3, the DNA is TGCGCCAGCAAGGGGGACAGCAATTCACCCCTCCACTTT.